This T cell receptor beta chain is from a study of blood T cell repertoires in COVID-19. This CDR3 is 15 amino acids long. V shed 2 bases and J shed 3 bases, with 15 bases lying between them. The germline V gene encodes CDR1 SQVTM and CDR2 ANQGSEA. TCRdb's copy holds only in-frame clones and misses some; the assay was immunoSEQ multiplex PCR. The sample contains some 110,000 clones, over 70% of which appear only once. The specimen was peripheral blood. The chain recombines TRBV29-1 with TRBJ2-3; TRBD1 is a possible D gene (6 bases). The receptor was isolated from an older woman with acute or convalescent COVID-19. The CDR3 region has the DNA TGCAGCGTTGAAATCGAAAACAGGGAGACAGATACGCAGTATTTT. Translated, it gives CSVEIENRETDTQYF.